Sequencing of this TCR beta chain was carried out in a study of blood T cell repertoires in COVID-19. Only in-frame clones appear in the TCRdb table, and some are missing; sequencing was by immunoSEQ multiplex PCR. This sample has 310,000 or so clones; approximately 88% occur once, and the top ten carry 4%. The germline gives CDR1 LNHNV, CDR2 YYDKDF (reference sequence). V gave up 4 bases and J gave up 6 bases; unmatched junction bases: 9. The CDR3 is made up of 14 amino acids. The receptor was isolated from a woman in her forties or fifties with active or convalescent COVID-19. The genes are TRBV15 and TRBJ2-7; 7 nucleotides agree with TRBD2. The sequencing input was peripheral blood. This chain's CDR3 is CATSTTELAAEQYF. The CDR3 DNA sequence: TGTGCCACCAGCACTACGGAGCTAGCGGCCGAGCAGTACTTC.